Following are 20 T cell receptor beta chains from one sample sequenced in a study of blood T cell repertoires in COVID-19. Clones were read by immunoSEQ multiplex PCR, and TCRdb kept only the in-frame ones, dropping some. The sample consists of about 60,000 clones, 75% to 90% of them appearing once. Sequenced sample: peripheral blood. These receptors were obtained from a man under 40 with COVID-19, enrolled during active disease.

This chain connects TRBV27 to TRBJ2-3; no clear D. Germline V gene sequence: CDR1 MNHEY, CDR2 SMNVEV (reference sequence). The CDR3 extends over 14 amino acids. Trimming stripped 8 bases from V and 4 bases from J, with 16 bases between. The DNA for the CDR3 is TGTGCCAGCGGCCGCCCCCTCGTCGCAGATACGCAGTATTTT. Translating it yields CASGRPLVADTQYF.

CDR3 DNA: TGTGCCAGCAGTGGAGGGAGAAAGACCTATGAGCAGTTCTTC. It translates to CASSGGRKTYEQFF. This chain uses TRBV7-9 with TRBJ2-1; weak D call: TRBD2 (6 bases). CDR3 size: 14 residues. Germline CDR1 SEHNR, CDR2 FQNEAQ (reference sequence). V shed 6 bases and J shed 8 bases, with 17 bases lying between them.

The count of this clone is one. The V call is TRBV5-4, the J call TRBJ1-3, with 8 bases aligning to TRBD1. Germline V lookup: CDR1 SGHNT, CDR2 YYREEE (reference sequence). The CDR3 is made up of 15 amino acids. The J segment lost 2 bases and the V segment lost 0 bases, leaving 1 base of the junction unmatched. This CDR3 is CASSLAGGPGNTIYF. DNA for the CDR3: TGTGCCAGCAGCTTGGCAGGGGGCCCTGGAAACACCATATATTTT.

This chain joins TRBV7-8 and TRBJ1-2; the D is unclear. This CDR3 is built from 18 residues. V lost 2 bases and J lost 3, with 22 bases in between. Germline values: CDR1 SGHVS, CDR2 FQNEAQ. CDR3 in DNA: TGTGCCAGCAGCTTACCCCAGGAGGTGCTCACTAGTGACTATGGCTACACCTTC. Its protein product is CASSLPQEVLTSDYGYTF.

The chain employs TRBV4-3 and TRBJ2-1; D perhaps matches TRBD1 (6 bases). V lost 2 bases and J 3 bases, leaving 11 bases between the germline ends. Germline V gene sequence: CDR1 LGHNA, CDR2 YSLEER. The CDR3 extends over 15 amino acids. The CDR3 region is CASSQPGTSYNEQFF. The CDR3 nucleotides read TGCGCCAGCAGCCAACCCGGGACAAGCTACAATGAGCAGTTCTTC.

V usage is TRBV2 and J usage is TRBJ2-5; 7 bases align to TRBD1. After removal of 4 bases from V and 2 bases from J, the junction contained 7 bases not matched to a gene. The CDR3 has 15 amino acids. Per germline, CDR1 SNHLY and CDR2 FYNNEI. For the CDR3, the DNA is TGTGCCAGCAGTGGCCCCGGGACAGAACAAGAGACCCAGTACTTC. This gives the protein CASSGPGTEQETQYF.

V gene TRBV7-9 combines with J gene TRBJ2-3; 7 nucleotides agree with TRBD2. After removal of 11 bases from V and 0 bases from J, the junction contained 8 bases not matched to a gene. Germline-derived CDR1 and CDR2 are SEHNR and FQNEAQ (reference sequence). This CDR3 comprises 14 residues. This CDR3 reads CAGSGVASTDTQYF. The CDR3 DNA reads TGTGCCGGGAGCGGGGTGGCTAGCACAGATACGCAGTATTTT.

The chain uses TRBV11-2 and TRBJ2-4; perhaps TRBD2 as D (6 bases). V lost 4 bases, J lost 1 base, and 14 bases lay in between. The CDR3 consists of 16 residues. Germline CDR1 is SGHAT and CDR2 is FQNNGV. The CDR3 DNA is TGTGCCAGCAGCTCGGGAGAATTGTGGGCCAAAAACATTCAGTACTTC. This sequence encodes CASSSGELWAKNIQYF.

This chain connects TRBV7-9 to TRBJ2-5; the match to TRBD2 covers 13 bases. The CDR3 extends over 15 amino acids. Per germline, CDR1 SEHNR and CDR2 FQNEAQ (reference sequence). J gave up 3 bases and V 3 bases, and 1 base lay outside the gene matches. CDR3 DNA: TGTGCCAGCAGCTTCGGACTAGCGGGAGAAGAGACCCAGTACTTC. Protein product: CASSFGLAGEETQYF.

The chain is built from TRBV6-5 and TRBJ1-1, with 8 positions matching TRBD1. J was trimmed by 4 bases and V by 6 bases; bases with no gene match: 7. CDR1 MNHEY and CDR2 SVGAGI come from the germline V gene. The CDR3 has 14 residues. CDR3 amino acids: CASSDRGVFTEAFF. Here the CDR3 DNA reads TGTGCCAGCAGCGACAGGGGTGTGTTCACTGAAGCTTTCTTT.

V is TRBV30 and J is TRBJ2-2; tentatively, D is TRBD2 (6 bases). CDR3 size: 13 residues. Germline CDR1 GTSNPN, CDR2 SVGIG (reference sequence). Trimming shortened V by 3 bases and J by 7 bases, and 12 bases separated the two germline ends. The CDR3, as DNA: TGTGCCTGGAGACCCTCCGGGGGCGGGGAGCTGTTTTTT. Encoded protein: CAWRPSGGGELFF.

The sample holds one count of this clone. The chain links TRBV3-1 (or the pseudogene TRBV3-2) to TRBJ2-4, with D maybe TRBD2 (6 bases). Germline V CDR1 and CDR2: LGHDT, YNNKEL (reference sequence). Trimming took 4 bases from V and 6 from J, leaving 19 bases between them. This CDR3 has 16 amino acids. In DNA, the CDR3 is TGTGCCAGCAGCCTGGACGGGACTCCTCGAGGAAACATTCAGTACTTC. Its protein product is CASSLDGTPRGNIQYF.

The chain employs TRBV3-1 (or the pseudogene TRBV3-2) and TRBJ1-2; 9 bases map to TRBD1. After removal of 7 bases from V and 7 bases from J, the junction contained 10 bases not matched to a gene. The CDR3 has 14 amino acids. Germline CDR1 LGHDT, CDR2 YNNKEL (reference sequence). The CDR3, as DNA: TGTGCCAGCAACGGCAGGGACAGGGCCGGTGGCTACACCTTC. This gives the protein CASNGRDRAGGYTF.

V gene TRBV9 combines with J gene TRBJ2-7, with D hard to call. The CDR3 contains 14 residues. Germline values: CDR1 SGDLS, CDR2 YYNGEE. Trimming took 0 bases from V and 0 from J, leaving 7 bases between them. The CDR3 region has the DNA TGTGCCAGCAGCGTAGAACCAGGCTCCTACGAGCAGTACTTC. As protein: CASSVEPGSYEQYF.

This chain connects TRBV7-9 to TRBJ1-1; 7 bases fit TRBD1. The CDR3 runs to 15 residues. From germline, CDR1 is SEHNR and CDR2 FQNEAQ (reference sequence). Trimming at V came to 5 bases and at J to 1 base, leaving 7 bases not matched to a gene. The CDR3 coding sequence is TGTGCCAGCAGCGCTGCGACAGGGCCGAACACTGAAGCTTTCTTT. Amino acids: CASSAATGPNTEAFF.

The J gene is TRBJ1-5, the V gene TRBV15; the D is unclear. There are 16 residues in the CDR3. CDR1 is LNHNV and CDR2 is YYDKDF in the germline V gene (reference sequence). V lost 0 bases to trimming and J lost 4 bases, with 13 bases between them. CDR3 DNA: TGTGCCACCAGCAGAGATCGTCTCGGGTCAAATCAGCCCCAGCATTTT. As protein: CATSRDRLGSNQPQHF.

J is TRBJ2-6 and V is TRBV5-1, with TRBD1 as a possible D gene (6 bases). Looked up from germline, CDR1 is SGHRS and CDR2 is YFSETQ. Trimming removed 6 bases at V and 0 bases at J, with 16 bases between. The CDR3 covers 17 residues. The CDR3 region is CASKFGTPFSGANVLTF. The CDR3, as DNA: TGCGCCAGCAAATTCGGGACACCATTCTCTGGGGCCAACGTCCTGACTTTC.

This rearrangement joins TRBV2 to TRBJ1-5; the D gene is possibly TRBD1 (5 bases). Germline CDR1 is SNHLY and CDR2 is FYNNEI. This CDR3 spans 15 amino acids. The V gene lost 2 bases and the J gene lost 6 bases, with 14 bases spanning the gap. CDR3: CASSESGAPPQPQHF. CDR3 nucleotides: TGTGCCAGCAGTGAATCTGGGGCGCCCCCTCAGCCCCAGCATTTT.

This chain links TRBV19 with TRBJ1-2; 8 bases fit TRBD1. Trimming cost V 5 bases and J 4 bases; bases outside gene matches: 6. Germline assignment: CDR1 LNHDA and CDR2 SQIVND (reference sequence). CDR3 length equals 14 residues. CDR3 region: CASSVGQGSYGYTF. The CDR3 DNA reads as TGTGCCAGTAGTGTCGGACAGGGATCCTATGGCTACACCTTC.

The chain's CDR3 is CASTRGSPRGEKLFF. CDR3 DNA: TGTGCCAGTACCCGCGGGAGTCCACGGGGTGAAAAACTGTTTTTT. This rearrangement joins TRBV19 to TRBJ1-4; D uncertain. Trimming pared 7 bases from V and 7 bases from J, leaving 19 bases between. The CDR3 sequence is 15 residues long. CDR1 is LNHDA and CDR2 is SQIVND in the germline V gene (reference sequence).